This TCR beta chain was captured by sequencing in a study of T cells after yellow fever vaccination. Overall study context: Low-cell-number fractions were prepared with SMART-Seq v4 Ultra Low Input. Study-level findings and limits: Though it reached lower strength, the secondary response hit its peak faster, day 5 versus 15. Abundant contaminating clonotypes from the bulk population could appear in FACS-sorted repertoires.

The 5'RACE template-switching step produced TCR cDNA and added a universal primer site and UMIs. TCRdb recomputed calls from the 5' RACE reads with MiXCR, one row per CDR3 protein. The table has nearly 350,000 distinct CDR3 sequences, about 7.8% seen once. Trimming took off 3 bases at V and 1 base at J, with 9 bases between the two ends. The CDR3 extends over 14 amino acids. In regard to this clonotype: What it binds is not known.

This clonotype was obtained from a man aged 18 to 29 who received the YFV17D yellow fever vaccine. Sequencing was performed on PBMCs, taken around 45 days after the first yellow fever vaccination. J is TRBJ1-1 and V is TRBV12-3 or TRBV12-4; D gene uncertain. The CDR3 DNA sequence: TGTGCCAGCAGTTTGACCGAAGGGAACACTGAAGCTTTCTTT. This encodes CASSLTEGNTEAFF.